This TCR beta chain was sequenced during a study of blood T cell repertoires in COVID-19. Study-level information: Sites across the United States, Italy and Spain contributed samples from acute and convalescent COVID-19. PBMCs, B-cell-depleted T cells, or T cells were the source of the cDNA or gDNA that made up the material.

V trimming: 1 base; J trimming: 5 bases; junction bases outside the gene matches: 6. CDR3 length: 14 amino acids. CDR1 is SQVTM and CDR2 is ANQGSEA in the germline V gene. Authors' analysis steps: It was from reference gene primer amplification that nucleated cell counts were estimated. Measured with immunoSEQ multiplex PCR; TCRdb has only the in-frame clones, and not every one. D and trimming come from the DNA, and the V and J calls and clone size come from that table. The sample gives 95,000 to 150,000 clones, about 89% of which show up once; 30% is in the top ten. This receptor was obtained from a woman in her seventies with acute or convalescent COVID-19. The V call is TRBV29-1, the J call TRBJ1-2, with 8 bases aligning to TRBD1. Sequencing used peripheral blood. The CDR3 region is CSVEAAGGIYGYTF. CDR3 DNA: TGCAGCGTTGAAGCCGCAGGGGGCATATATGGCTACACCTTC.